This T cell receptor beta chain was documented in a study of tumor and adjacent non-tumor tissue in lung cancer. Study-level background: The patients, approximately 9 men and roughly 5 women, were roughly 31 to 80 with stage I to III disease.

Three rounds of nested PCR, following a modified ARM-PCR protocol, produced the TCRbeta library. TCRdb called the multiplex PCR reads again in MiXCR, with one record for every CDR3 protein. The sample has about 44,000 distinct CDR3 sequences; roughly two thirds are singletons. The CDR3 is made up of 16 amino acids. The V gene's germline CDR1 is SGHNT and CDR2 YENEEA. This sample's RNA came from whole unsorted tissue. This non-tumor lung sample came from over 3 cm beyond the tumor edge. For this clonotype: Compared with germline, one end of the junction differs, possibly owing to a read error.

The V call is TRBV11-3, the J call TRBJ2-1; no definite D call. This TCR was sampled from a middle-aged woman with non-small cell lung cancer. The sequenced material came from distant non-tumor lung tissue. CDR3 nucleotides: TGTGCCAACAGCCCAAGACATAGGAGCTCCTACAATGAGGAGTTCTTC. Its protein product is CANSPRHRSSYNEEFF.